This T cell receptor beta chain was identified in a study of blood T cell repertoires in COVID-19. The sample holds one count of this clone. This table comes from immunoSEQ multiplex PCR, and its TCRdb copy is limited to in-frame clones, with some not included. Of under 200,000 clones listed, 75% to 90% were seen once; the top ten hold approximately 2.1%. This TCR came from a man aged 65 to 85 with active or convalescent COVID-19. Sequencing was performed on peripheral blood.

CDR3 sequence reads: CASSPRGQPQHF. The CDR3 nucleotides are TGTGCCAGCAGCCCAAGGGGGCAGCCCCAGCATTTT. The gene calls are TRBV6-5 and TRBJ1-5; a possible D gene is TRBD1 (6 bases). V dropped 6 bases and J dropped 7 bases, with 10 bases sitting between them. Germline V gives CDR1 MNHEY, CDR2 SVGAGI. The CDR3 extends over 12 amino acids.